In its sample, the clone carrying this TCR beta chain was seen a few times. Its antigen is not identified. Samples came from healthy bone marrow donors. Sampled while nominally healthy, donors likely had unrecorded immune exposures. It was with 60 Vbeta and 13 Jbeta primers that the PCR ran. Clones were read by immunoSEQ multiplex PCR, and TCRdb kept only the in-frame ones, dropping some. The sample records 120,000 to 150,000 clones, about 70% being singletons. The data were taken from a study of cytomegalovirus exposure and HLA in healthy donors. Whole-study findings and limits: In a later analysis, donors in an Asian-associated ancestry cluster reportedly had fewer N-insertions in productive TCRs than the cohort mean. Common viral pathogens (according to a later analysis) appeared linked to several of the most significant clusters.

The source is a man aged 55 to 70 in good health and CMV-seronegative. The source material was PBMCs.

The CDR3 DNA is TGTGCCAGCACCGTACTCCGGCGGGAGAGCTCCTACGAGCAGTACTTC. This sequence encodes CASTVLRRESSYEQYF. This chain uses TRBV28 with TRBJ2-7, with 7 positions matching TRBD2. This CDR3 has 16 residues. V was clipped by 7 bases and J by 0 bases; unmatched bases: 12. Germline V CDR1 and CDR2: MDHEN, SYDVKM.